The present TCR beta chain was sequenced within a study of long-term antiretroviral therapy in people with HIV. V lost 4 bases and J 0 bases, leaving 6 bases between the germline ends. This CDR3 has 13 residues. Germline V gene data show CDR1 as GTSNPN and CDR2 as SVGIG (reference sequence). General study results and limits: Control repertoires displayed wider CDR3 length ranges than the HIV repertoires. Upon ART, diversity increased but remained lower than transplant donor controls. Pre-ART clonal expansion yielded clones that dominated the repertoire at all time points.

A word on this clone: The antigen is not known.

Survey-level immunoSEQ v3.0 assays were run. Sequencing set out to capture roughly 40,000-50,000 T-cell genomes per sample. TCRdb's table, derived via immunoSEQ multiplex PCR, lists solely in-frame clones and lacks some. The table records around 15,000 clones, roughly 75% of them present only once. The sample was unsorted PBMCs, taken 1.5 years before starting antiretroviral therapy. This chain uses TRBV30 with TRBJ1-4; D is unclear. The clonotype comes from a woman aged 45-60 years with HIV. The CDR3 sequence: CAWTGATNEKLFF. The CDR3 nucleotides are TGTGCCTGGACAGGAGCAACTAATGAAAAACTGTTTTTT.